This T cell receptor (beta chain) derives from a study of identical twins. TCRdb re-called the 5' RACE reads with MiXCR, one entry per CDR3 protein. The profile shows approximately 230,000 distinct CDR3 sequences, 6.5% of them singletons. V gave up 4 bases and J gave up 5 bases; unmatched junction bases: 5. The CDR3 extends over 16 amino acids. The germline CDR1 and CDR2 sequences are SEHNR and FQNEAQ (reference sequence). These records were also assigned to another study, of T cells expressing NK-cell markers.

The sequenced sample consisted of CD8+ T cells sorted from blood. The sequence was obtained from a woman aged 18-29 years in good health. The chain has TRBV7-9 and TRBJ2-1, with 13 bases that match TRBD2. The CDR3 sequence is CASSSVTSGRDNEQFF. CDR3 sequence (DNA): TGTGCCAGCAGCTCGGTTACTAGCGGGAGGGACAATGAGCAGTTCTTC.